This TCR beta chain was captured by sequencing in a study of beta chain features in type 1 diabetes. As for this clone: Its antigen is currently unknown.

Study observations and caveats: Type 1 diabetes patients had fewer VDJ junction insertions and more deletions.

Reverse transcription of all isolated RNA meant that expressed TCRB transcripts were sequenced. The repertoire was sequenced with immunoSEQ multiplex PCR; TCRdb's copy has only in-frame clones and lacks some. The sample has under 150,000 clones, under 60% seen once. Trimming removed 7 bases from V and 0 bases from J; junction bases left unmatched: 8. The CDR3 covers 14 residues. The germline V gene encodes CDR1 GTSNPN and CDR2 SVGIG (reference sequence). V and J are TRBV30 and TRBJ2-7; 8 bases align to TRBD2. Input material: Tregs from blood. The receptor was derived from a man aged 18-30 years in good health. This CDR3 reads CAYRTSLSSYEQYF. CDR3 sequence (DNA): TGTGCCTACAGGACTAGCCTGAGCTCCTACGAGCAGTACTTC.